This TCR beta chain was obtained from a study of cytomegalovirus exposure and HLA in healthy donors (dated by TCRdb to about 2017). About the investigation overall: An earlier analysis of roughly 500 of the donors reported approximately 290 Gb of sequence data and around 120 million unique TCR beta sequences from some 180 million T cells. Approximately 310 gigabases of sequencing data and tens of millions of unique TCR sequences were included in an early release covering several hundred HLA-typed donors. Among some 410 genotyped donors of the cohort, an average of approximately 230,000 unique TCR beta nucleotide sequences were sequenced per donor, roughly a sixth of them non-productive. Donor age, sex, ethnicity and CMV serostatus were compiled together with the repertoire data. The later analysis used no new phenotypic data to find candidate immune exposures, relying instead on TCR beta sequences and their occurrence across donors. All discovery cohort repertoires had been generated using a single sequencing platform. To predict cytomegalovirus infection status, the study brought together high-throughput TCR immunosequencing, statistical association of individual TCRs with disease status, and machine learning. To decide whether each TCR beta V gene segment behaved as functional or pseudogenic, an earlier analysis of fewer than 750 of the donors relied on high-throughput TCR beta sequencing. HLA typing included class I and class II loci at four-digit resolution. Because of strong linkage in the cohort, a few DR-DQ haplotypes were treated as single units for association and clustering. The number of donors typed differed by locus, with about 629-630 for A, B, C, DRB1 and DQB1, roughly 520 for DQA1, nearly 610 for DPA1, and some 440 for DPB1. Of the roughly 390 genotyped donors, over 70% fell in the genetic ancestry cluster associated with self-reported Caucasian donors. In a later genetic analysis, genome-wide SNP genotypes for about 55% of the roughly 700 donors were used, and that subset was treated as a discovery cohort. A separate validation cohort of 90 to 150 different subjects was used in addition to the roughly 700-subject first cohort. The T cell repertoires of 670 or so subjects were profiled by immunosequencing and related to cytomegalovirus serostatus. The study was designed to test whether signatures of past pathogen exposure could be identified by cataloging public T cell receptors. A later analysis re-analyzed previously published TCR beta repertoires from approximately 670 donors and added high-resolution HLA genotyping to study TCR occurrence patterns.

The cohort consisted of 666 healthy bone marrow donors. All cohort members were sampled while nominally healthy, although unrecorded immune exposures were likely present. The donor tested CMV seronegative and was one of the 352 seronegative cohort members. Each donor provided a peripheral blood sample, and peripheral blood mononuclear cells were used for TCR beta sequencing. Genomic DNA was extracted from the blood cell samples with the Qiagen DNeasy Blood Extraction Kit. Preparation of the library involved the immunoSEQ multiplex PCR assay. The multiplex PCR relied on a mix of 60 forward primers for TCR Vbeta segments and 13 reverse primers for TCR Jbeta segments. The CDR3 region of rearranged TCR beta genes was amplified from genomic DNA with a multiplex PCR assay. Amplified TCR beta libraries were sequenced as 87-base-pair reads on the Illumina HiSeq System. The authors processed their data as follows. A later analysis tallied about 77 million unique TCR beta chains across the 600 to 700 repertoires, and approximately 9.9 million of those chains were shared by two or more donors. A nearest-neighbor algorithm error-corrected the raw reads and collapsed the reads into unique sequences, merging closely related sequences to remove PCR and sequencing errors. CDR3 sequences were aligned to IMGT reference sequences to assign V, D and J gene segments. For a sequence to be retained, a match of at least six nucleotides to both a V gene segment and a J gene segment was required. A rearrangement was called productive if the CDR3 had no stop codons and remained in frame with V and J, and every other rearrangement was called non-productive. CDR3 was defined by IMGT convention, running from the second conserved V-encoded cysteine to the conserved J-encoded phenylalanine. The earlier analysis of some 550 of the donors excluded any sequence lacking an unambiguous match to a single V gene segment. An earlier analysis of approximately 590 of the donors classified V segments as functional when productive rearrangements were above 56.7% and as segregating when the standard deviation between donors was above 5%. A statistical classification framework was built to diagnose cytomegalovirus status from the catalog of TCR beta chain sequences. A later analysis assigned V and J genes by comparing TCR nucleotide sequences with IMGT/GENE-DB human TR gene sequences. In a later analysis, CDR3 sequences and most-parsimonious VDJ recombination scenarios were assigned using the TCRdist pipeline. In a later analysis, every TCR beta chain was defined by the combination of its CDR3 amino acid sequence and its V-gene family, and reads without a unique V-gene family were dropped. A later analysis removed 550 to 650 highly shared, low-generation-probability nucleotide sequences to deal with suspected cross-contamination and a sequencing artifact. In a later analysis, a clonal expansion index was calculated for each public chain from normalized within-repertoire ranks of inferred template counts. In a later analysis, generation probabilities were computed with a VDJ recombination model fitted to out-of-frame rearrangements, and the resulting probabilities were checked against IGoR. A later analysis scored TCR-TCR, TCR-HLA and TCR-CMV co-occurrence with hypergeometric tests, applying a repertoire-size bias correction to TCR pairs. To estimate false discovery rates, a later analysis permuted the HLA or CMV assignments 20 times. In a later analysis, co-occurring TCRs were grouped using DBSCAN, with TCRdist sequence similarity added in when clustering inside HLA-allele-positive subsets. Repertoires with fewer than 30,000 or more than 120,000 public chains, plus five repertoires with anomalous nucleotide sharing, were excluded from co-occurrence clustering. Imported from immuneACCESS, the table was reduced by TCRdb to in-frame sequences with V and J called. These copies leave out some clones; in studies compared against another copy, an unresolved V gene accounts for under half, and the cause of the remainder is not known. That table supplies the V and J calls and clone size; D and trimming were determined from the DNA. The sample table shows more than 200,000 clones, and 60% to 85% are seen once. The ten largest account for around 16% of the sample.

What the study reported, not specific to this receptor: According to the authors, the approach could potentially be generalized to other disease states and immunological phenotypes. A later analysis associated 15,000 to 20,000 TCR beta sequences with specific HLA alleles at a false discovery rate of 0.05. According to a later analysis, parvovirus B19, influenza, CMV and Epstein-Barr virus appeared linked to several top co-occurrence clusters. The presence/absence analyses assumed that sequencing depth was roughly uniform across donors, and that assumption may not be true. While some public TCRs were present in many individuals, most TCR sequences turned up only very rarely across donors. Linkage disequilibrium might explain the correlated functional status among segregating V segments, but an unknown experimental factor could not be ruled out. When HLA alleles, especially DR and DQ, strongly co-occurred, TCR associations were difficult to assign to individual alleles. The earlier analysis of 587 of the donors excluded over 15 rarely observed V segments, including chromosome 9 orphons, because counts were too low. In a later analysis, TCR association rates were found to vary across HLA loci, with the most associated TCRs seen for DRB1 alleles and the fewest for HLA-C alleles. An earlier analysis of 587 of the donors showed that most TCR beta V segments appeared in productive rearrangements either about 87% or about 30% of the time, which broadly matched IMGT annotations. The study gave a list of 150 to 200 TCR beta chains associated with cytomegalovirus. In a later analysis, HLA-associated TCR beta chains were found to be more clonally expanded and to have lower generation probabilities than equally common non-associated chains. A later genetic analysis associated a missense DCLRE1C variant with V-gene and J-gene trimming of TCR beta chains, and an independent cohort replicated the association. The classifier was reported to diagnose cytomegalovirus status with high specificity and sensitivity in both the original cohort and the validation cohort. A cluster of highly shared sequence variants was judged likely to be a technical artifact of the sequencing pipeline. Immune exposure information for the cohort was limited to CMV serostatus. A few of the identified cytomegalovirus-associated TCR beta chains were confirmed in vitro to be specific for cytomegalovirus antigens. According to a later analysis, most CMV-associated TCR beta chains appeared to be HLA-restricted, and the HLA associations seemed to be driven largely by CMV exposure. A further reported finding was that TCR beta sequences accurately predicted the HLA-A and HLA-B alleles for most subjects in the first cohort. Because HLA typing was missing for some donors at each locus, association tests included only the typed subset. Only TCR beta chains were sequenced in this cohort, and the absence of alpha or paired-chain data limited detectable features. According to a later genetic analysis, donors in an Asian-associated ancestry cluster had fewer N-insertions in productive TCRs than the approximately 700-donor mean.

The table lists this clone with a few counts. Its antigen target is currently unknown. Nothing much larger sits one base from this clone, and base qualities are not available. What was sequenced was PBMCs. This receptor was obtained from a man aged 40-49 years in good health and CMV-seronegative.

The CDR3 protein is CASSLWGDRVQGEQYF. The sequenced DNA: TGTGCCAGCAGCTTATGGGGGGACAGGGTTCAAGGCGAGCAGTACTTC. The V and J segments used are TRBV7-9 and TRBJ2-7, and TRBD1 aligns with 9 junction nucleotides. From cysteine to phenylalanine, the CDR3 is 16 amino acids long. CDR3 DNA is the only sequence kept; it has 48 bases, read in frame from the first base. V trim: 2 bases; J trim: 6 bases; unmatched bases: 11. The CDR1 and CDR2 encoded by the germline V gene (reference sequence) are SEHNR and FQNEAQ.